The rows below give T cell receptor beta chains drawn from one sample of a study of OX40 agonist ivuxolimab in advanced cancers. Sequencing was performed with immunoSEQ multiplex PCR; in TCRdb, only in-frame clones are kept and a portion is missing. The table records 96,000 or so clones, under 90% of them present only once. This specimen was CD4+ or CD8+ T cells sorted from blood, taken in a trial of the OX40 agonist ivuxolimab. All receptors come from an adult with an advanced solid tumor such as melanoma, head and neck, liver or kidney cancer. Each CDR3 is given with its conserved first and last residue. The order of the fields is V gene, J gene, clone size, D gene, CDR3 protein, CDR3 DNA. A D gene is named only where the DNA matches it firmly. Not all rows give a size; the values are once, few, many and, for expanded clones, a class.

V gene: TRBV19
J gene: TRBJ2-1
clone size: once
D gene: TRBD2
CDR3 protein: CASSSGPTSGGYNEQFF
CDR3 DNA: TGTGCCAGTAGCTCCGGCCCGACTAGCGGGGGATACAATGAGCAGTTCTTC

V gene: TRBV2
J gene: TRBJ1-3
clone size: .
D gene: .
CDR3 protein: CASSRDTVSYF
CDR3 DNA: TGTGCCAGCAGTAGGGACACCGTTTCATATTTT

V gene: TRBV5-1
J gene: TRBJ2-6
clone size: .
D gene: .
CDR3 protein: CASSSDTPGANVLTF
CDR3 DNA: TGCGCCAGCAGCTCAGACACTCCTGGGGCCAACGTCCTGACTTTC

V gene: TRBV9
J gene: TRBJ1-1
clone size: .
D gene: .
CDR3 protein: CASSVRGENTEAFF
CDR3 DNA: TGTGCCAGCAGCGTGAGGGGCGAGAACACTGAAGCTTTCTTT

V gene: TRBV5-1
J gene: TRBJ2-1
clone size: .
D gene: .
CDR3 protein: CASSPGLPSYNEQFF
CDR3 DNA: TGCGCCAGCAGCCCAGGGTTGCCCTCCTACAATGAGCAGTTCTTC

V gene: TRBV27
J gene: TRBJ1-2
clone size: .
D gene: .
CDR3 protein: CASSSDIFNYGYTF
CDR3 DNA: TGTGCCAGCAGTTCGGACATCTTTAACTATGGCTACACCTTC

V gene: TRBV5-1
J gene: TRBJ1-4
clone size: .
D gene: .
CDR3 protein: CASSSTGLANEKLFF
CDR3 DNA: TGCGCCAGCAGCTCTACAGGGTTGGCTAATGAAAAACTGTTTTTT

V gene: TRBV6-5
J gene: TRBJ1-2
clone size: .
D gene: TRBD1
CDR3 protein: CASSYRGTEDGYTF
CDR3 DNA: TGTGCCAGCAGTTACCGAGGGACAGAAGATGGCTACACCTTC

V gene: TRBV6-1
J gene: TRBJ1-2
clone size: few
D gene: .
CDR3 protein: CASSDGGAMGGYTF
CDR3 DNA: TGTGCCAGCAGTGATGGGGGGGCGATGGGTGGCTACACCTTC

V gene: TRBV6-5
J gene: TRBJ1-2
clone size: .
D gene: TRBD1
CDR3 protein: CASSTGTGGSFGYTF
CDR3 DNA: TGTGCCAGCAGTACCGGGACAGGGGGTTCTTTTGGCTACACCTTC